This T cell receptor (beta chain) appears in the sequencing data of a study of T cell repertoires in aging, cancer and after chemotherapy. Looking at the study overall: Donors were grouped into six age bands spanning 30 or younger through 70 or older. Notes on the study in general: In healthy donors, age-related TCR diversity loss mainly reflected lost richness. Age-matched healthy donors had significantly more diverse, less clonal blood TCR repertoires than untreated cancer patients. Immunological memory after chemotherapy cannot be judged from the repertoire data.

Peripheral blood genomic DNA, not sorted cells or RNA, was the template. The junction had 4 bases not matched to a gene; V was cut back by 4 bases and J by 0 bases. Germline V gives CDR1 MNHEY, CDR2 SVGEGT. This CDR3 is built from 15 residues. For this clonotype: Its matching antigen is unknown.

Rearranged V-D-J TRB sequences were amplified with a mixed TRB-A/B primer pool. TCRdb called the multiplex PCR reads again in MiXCR, with one record for every CDR3 protein. The sample carries some 9,700 distinct CDR3 sequences, approximately 35% recorded once. The rearrangement links TRBV6-2 or TRBV6-3 to TRBJ2-7; 9 bases are a match to TRBD1. Material for sequencing was blood. This TCR was recovered from a human donor in good health. The donor label of this sample is uncertain. The CDR3 here is CASSWTGASSYEQYF. The CDR3 DNA is TGTGCCAGCAGTTGGACAGGGGCAAGCTCCTACGAGCAGTACTTC.